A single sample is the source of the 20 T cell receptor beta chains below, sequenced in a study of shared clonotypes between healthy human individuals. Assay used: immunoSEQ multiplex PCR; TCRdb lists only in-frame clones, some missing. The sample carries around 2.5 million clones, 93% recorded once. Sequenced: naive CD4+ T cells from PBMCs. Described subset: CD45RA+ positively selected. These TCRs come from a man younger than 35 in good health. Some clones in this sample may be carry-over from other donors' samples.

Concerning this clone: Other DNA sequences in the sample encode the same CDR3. CDR3 nucleotides: TGTGCCAGCAGTTTCCCCCCCTCCTACGAGCAGTACTTC. This encodes CASSFPPSYEQYF. This chain uses TRBV28 with TRBJ2-7; D is ambiguous. CDR1 and CDR2 from the germline V gene are MDHEN and SYDVKM. The CDR3 is made up of 13 amino acids. The V end lost 3 bases, the J end lost 0 bases, and 6 bases lay between the germline ends.

This CDR3 is CASSTYVGENEQFF. In nucleotides, the CDR3 is TGTGCCAGCAGTACCTATGTTGGGGAGAATGAGCAGTTCTTC. The gene calls are TRBV5-5 and TRBJ2-1; weak D call: TRBD2 (5 bases). Trimming took 5 bases from V and 7 from J, leaving 16 bases between them. Germline assignment: CDR1 SGHKS and CDR2 YYEKEE (reference sequence). The CDR3 loop spans 14 amino acids.

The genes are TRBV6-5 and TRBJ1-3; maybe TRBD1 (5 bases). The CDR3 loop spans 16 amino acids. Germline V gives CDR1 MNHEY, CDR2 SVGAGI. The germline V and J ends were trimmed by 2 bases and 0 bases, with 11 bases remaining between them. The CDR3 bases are TGTGCCAGCAGTTACGGCTACAGGAGCTCTGGAAACACCATATATTTT. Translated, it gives CASSYGYRSSGNTIYF.

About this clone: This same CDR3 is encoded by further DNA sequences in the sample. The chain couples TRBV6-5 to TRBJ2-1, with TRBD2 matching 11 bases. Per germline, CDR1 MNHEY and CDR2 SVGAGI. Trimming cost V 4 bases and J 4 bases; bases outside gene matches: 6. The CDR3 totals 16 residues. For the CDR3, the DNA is TGTGCCAGCAGTTCTCCCCTAGCGGGGGGATACAATGAGCAGTTCTTC. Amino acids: CASSSPLAGGYNEQFF.

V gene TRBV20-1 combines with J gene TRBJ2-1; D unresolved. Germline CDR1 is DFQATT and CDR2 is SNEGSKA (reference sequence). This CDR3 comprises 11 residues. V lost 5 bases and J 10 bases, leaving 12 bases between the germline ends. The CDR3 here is CSAYFGREQFF. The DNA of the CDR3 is TGCAGTGCTTACTTCGGAAGGGAGCAGTTCTTC.

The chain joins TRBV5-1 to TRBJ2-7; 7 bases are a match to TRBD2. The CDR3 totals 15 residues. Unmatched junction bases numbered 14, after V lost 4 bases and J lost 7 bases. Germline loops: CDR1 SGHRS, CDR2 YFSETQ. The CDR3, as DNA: TGCGCCAGCAGCCCCGGGATACTAGCGCCTGAAGAGCAGTACTTC. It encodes CASSPGILAPEEQYF.

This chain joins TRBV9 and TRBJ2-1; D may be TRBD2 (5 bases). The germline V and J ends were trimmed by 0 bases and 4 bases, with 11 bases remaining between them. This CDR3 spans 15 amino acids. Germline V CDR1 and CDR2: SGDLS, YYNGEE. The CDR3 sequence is CASSVGVTGYNEQFF. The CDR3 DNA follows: TGTGCCAGCAGCGTAGGAGTGACGGGATACAATGAGCAGTTCTTC. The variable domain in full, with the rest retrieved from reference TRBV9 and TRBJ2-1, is DSGVTQTPKHLITATGQRVTLRCSPRSGDLSVYWYQQSLDQGLQFLIQYYNGEERAKGNILERFSAQQFPDLHSELNLSSLELGDSALYFCASSVGVTGYNEQFFGPGTRLTVL.

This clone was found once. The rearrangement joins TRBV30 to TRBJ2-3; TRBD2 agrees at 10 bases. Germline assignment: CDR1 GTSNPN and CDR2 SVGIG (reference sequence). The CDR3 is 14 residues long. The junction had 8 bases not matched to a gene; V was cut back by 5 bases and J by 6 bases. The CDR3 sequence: CAWSGTSVFDTQYF. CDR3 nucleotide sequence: TGTGCCTGGTCTGGGACTAGCGTTTTCGATACGCAGTATTTT.

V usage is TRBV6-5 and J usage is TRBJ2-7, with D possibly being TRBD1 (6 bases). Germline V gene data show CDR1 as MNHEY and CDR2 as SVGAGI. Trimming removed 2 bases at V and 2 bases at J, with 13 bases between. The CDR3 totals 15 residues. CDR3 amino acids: CASSYTAGAAYEQYF. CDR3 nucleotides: TGTGCCAGCAGTTACACGGCAGGGGCCGCCTACGAGCAGTACTTC.

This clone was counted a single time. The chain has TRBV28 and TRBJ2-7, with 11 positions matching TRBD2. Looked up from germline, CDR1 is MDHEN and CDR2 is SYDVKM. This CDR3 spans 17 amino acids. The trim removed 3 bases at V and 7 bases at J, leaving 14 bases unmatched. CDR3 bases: TGTGCCAGCAGTTTGACTAGCGGGAAATTCTTGACTGGGGAGCAGTACTTC. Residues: CASSLTSGKFLTGEQYF.

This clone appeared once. CDR3 protein: CASSAGREKLFF. CDR3 DNA: TGTGCCAGCTCCGCTGGGAGAGAAAAACTGTTTTTT. This sequence joins TRBV18 and TRBJ1-4, with D unresolved. Germline assignment: CDR1 KGHSH and CDR2 LQKENI. This CDR3 comprises 12 residues. Trimming removed 6 bases at V and 8 bases at J, with 10 bases between.

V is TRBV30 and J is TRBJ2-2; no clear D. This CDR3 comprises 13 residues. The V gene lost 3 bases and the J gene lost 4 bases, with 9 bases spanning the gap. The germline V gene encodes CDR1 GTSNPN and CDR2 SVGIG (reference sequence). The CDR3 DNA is TGTGCCTGGAGCGCCGACTTCACCGGGGAGCTGTTTTTT. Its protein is CAWSADFTGELFF.

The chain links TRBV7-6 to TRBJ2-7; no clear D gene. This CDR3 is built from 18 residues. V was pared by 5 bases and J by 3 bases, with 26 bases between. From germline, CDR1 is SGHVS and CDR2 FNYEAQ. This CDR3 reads CASSPRTSYLRFIYEQYF. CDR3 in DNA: TGTGCCAGCAGCCCCCGGACGTCATACCTCAGGTTCATCTACGAGCAGTACTTC.

The DNA for the CDR3 is TGTGCCAGCTCACCGGACGGGGCAGGGCGAGAGCAGTACTTC. This sequence encodes CASSPDGAGREQYF. V and J are TRBV18 and TRBJ2-7; D is perhaps TRBD1 or TRBD2 (5 bases each). The CDR3 has 14 residues. CDR1 and CDR2 (germline): KGHSH, LQKENI. The V end lost 3 bases, the J end lost 7 bases, and 16 bases lay between the germline ends.

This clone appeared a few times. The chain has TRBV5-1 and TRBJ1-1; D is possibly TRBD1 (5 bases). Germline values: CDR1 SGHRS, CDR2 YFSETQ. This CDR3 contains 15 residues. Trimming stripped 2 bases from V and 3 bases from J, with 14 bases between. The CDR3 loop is CASSFQGGLDTEAFF. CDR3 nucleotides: TGCGCCAGCAGCTTTCAGGGAGGCCTGGACACTGAAGCTTTCTTT.

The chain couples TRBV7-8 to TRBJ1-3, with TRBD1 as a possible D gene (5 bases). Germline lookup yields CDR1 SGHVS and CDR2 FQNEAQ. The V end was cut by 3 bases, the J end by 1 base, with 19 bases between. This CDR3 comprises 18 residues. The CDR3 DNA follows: TGTGCCAGCAGCTTCATTTCCAGGGTGCGAGATTCTGGAAACACCATATATTTT. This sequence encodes CASSFISRVRDSGNTIYF.

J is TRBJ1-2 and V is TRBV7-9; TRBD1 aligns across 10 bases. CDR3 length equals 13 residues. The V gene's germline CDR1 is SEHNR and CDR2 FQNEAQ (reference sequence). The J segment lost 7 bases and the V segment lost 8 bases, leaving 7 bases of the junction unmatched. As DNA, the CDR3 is TGTGCCAGCCCCGGGACAGGGGTAGGTGGCTACACCTTC. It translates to CASPGTGVGGYTF.

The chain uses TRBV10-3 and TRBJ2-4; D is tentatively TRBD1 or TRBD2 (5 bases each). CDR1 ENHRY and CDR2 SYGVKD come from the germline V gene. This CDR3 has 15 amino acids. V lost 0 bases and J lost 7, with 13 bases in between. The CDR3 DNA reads TGTGCCATCAGTGAGTCTGGGGACGGCCCCAACATTCAGTACTTC. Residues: CAISESGDGPNIQYF.

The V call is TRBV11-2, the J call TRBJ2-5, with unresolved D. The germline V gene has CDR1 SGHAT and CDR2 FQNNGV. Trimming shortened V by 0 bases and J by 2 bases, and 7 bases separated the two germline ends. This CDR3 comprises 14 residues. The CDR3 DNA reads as TGTGCCAGCAGCTTAGATCGGCAGCAAGAGACCCAGTACTTC. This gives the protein CASSLDRQQETQYF.

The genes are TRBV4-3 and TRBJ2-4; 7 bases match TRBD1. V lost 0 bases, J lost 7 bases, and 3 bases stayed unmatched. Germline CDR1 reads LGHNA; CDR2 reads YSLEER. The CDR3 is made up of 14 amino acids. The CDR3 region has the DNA TGCGCCAGCAGCCAAGAACAGGGGTACAACATTCAGTACTTC. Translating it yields CASSQEQGYNIQYF.